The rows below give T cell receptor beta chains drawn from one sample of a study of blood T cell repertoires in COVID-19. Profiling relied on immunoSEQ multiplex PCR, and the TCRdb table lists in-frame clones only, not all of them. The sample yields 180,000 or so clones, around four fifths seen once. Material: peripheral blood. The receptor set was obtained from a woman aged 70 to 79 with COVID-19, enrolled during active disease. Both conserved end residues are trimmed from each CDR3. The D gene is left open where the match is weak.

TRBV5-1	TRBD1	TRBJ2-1	ASSNRDRGTNEQF
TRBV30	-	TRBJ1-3	AWSPRGGGNTIY
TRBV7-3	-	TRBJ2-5	ASSLNLGETQY
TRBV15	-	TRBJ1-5	ATSRDRSADQPQH
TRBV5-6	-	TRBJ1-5	ASSVSMQPQH
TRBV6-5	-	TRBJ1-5	AIRAGDAQPQH
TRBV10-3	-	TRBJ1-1	AISPGVEAF
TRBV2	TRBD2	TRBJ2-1	ASNRGSGGGNEQF
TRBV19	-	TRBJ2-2	ASSTSTGELF
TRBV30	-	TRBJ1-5	AWSETGHQPQH